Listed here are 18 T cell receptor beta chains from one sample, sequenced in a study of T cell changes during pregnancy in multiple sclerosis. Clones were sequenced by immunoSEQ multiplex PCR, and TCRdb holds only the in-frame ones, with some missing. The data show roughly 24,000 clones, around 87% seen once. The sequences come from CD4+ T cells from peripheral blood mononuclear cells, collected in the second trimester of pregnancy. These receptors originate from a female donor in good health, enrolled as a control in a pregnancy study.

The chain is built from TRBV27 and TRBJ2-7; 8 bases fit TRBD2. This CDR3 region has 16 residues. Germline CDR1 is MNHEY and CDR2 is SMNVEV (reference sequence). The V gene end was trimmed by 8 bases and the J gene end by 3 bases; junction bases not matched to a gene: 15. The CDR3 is CASRLLSASGFYEQYF. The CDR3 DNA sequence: TGTGCCAGCCGACTCCTGTCGGCTAGCGGGTTCTACGAGCAGTACTTC.

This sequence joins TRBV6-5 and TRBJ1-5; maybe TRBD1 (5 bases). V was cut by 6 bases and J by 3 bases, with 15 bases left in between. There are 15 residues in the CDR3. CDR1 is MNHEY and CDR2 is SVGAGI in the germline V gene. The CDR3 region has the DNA TGTGCCAGCAGCCCCCGACAAGGGGACAATCAGCCCCAGCATTTT. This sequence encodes CASSPRQGDNQPQHF.

The CDR3 loop is CASSLDGTGGPYEQYF. CDR3 sequence (DNA): TGTGCCAGCAGCTTAGATGGGACAGGGGGTCCCTACGAGCAGTACTTC. V and J are TRBV11-3 and TRBJ2-7; 11 bases fit TRBD1. The germline CDR1 and CDR2 sequences are SGHNT and YENEEA. The V and J ends lost 0 bases and 2 bases, in that order; junction bases with no gene match: 3. This CDR3 region has 16 residues.

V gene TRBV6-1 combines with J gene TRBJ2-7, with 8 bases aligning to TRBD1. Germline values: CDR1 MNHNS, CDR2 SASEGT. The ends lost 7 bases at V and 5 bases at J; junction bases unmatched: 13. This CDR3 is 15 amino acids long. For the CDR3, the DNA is TGTGCCAGCACCGAGTGGGCCGGGACAGGTGACGAGCAGTACTTC. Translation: CASTEWAGTGDEQYF.

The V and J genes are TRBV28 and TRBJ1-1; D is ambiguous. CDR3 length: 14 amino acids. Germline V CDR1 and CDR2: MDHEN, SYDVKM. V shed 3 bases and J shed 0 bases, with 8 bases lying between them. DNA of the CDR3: TGTGCCAGCAGTTTGTTAGATTTGAACACTGAAGCTTTCTTT. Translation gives CASSLLDLNTEAFF.

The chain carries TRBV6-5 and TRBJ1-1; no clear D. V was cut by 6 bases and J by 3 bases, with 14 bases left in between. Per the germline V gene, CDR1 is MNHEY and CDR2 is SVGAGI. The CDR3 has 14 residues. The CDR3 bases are TGTGCCAGCAGATTAATCTTGGGAGACACTGAAGCTTTCTTT. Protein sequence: CASRLILGDTEAFF.

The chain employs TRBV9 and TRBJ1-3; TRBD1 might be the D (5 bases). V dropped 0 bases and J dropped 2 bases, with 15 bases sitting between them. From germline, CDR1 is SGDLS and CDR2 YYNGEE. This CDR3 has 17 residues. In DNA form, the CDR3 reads TGTGCCAGCAGCGTAGGTCGCGACAGCTTTACTGGAAACACCATATATTTT. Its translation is CASSVGRDSFTGNTIYF.

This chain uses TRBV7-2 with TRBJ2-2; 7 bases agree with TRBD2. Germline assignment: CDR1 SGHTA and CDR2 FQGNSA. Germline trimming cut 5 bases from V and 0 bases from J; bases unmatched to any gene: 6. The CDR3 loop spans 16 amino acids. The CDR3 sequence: CASSPRLATNTGELFF. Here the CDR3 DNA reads TGTGCCAGCAGCCCCCGACTAGCAACGAACACCGGGGAGCTGTTTTTT.

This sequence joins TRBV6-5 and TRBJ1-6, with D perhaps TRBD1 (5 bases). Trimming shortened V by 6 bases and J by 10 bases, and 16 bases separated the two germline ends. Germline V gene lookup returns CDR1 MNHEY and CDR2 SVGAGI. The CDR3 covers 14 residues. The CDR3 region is CASSYARAKSPLHF. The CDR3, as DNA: TGTGCCAGCAGCTACGCCAGGGCTAAGTCACCCCTCCACTTT.

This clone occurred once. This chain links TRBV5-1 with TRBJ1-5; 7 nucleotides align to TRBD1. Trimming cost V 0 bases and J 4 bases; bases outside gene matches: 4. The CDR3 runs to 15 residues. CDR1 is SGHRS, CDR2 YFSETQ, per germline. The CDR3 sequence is CASSLDGQANQPQHF. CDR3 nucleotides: TGCGCCAGCAGCTTGGATGGACAGGCGAATCAGCCCCAGCATTTT.

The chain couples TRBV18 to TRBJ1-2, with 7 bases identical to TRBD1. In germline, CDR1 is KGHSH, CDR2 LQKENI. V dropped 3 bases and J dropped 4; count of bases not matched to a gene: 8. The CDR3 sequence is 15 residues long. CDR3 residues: CASSPDRVGGYGYTF. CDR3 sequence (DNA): TGTGCCAGCTCACCCGACAGGGTTGGGGGCTATGGCTACACCTTC.

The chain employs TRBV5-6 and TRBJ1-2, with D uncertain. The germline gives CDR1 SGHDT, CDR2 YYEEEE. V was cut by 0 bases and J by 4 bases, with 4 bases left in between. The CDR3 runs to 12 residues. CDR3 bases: TGTGCCAGCAGCTTGGAACTCTATGGCTACACCTTC. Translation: CASSLELYGYTF. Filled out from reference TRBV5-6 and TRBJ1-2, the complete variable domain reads DAGVTQSPTHLIKTRGQQVTLRCSPKSGHDTVSWYQQALGQGPQFIFQYYEEEERQRGNFPDRFSGHQFPNYSSELNVNALLLGDSALYLCASSLELYGYTFGSGTRLTVV.

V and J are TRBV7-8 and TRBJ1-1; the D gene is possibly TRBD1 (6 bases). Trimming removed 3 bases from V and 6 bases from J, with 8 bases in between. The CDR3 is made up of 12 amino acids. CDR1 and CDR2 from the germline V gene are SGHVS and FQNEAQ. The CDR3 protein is CASSLKGAEAFF. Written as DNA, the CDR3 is TGTGCCAGCAGCTTGAAGGGGGCTGAAGCTTTCTTT.

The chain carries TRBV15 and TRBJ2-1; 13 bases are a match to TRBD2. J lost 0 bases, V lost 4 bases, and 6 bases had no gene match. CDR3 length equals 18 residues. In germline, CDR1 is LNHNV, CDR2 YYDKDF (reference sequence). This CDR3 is CATSIGTSGVRSYNEQFF. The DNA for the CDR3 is TGTGCCACCAGCATAGGGACTAGCGGGGTCCGCTCCTACAATGAGCAGTTCTTC.

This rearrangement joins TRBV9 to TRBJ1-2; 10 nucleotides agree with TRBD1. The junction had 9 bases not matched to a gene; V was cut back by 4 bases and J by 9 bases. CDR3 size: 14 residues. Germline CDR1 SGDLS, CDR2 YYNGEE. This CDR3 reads CASSSWTGGESYTF. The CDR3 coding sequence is TGTGCCAGCAGCTCCTGGACAGGGGGGGAAAGCTACACCTTC.

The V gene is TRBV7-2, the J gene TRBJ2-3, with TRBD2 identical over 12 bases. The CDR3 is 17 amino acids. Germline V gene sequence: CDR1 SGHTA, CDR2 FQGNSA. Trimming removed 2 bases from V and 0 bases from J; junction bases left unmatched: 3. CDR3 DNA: TGTGCCAGCAGCTTAAGGACTAGCGGGGTTAGCACAGATACGCAGTATTTT. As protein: CASSLRTSGVSTDTQYF.

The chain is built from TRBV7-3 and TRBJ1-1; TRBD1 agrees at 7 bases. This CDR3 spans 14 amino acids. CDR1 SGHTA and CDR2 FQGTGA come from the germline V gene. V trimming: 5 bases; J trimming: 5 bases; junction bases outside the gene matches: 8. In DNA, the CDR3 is TGTGCCAGCAGCCAAGGGGGCAAGGAAACTGAAGCTTTCTTT. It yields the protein CASSQGGKETEAFF.

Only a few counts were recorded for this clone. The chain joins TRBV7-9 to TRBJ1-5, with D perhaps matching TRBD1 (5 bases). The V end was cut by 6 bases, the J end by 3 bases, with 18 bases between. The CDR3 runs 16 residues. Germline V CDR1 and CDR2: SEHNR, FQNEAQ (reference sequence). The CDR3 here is CASSRTGVGNNQPQHF. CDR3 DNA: TGTGCCAGCAGTCGCACAGGAGTAGGGAACAATCAGCCCCAGCATTTT.